The sequence of this TCR beta chain was determined in a study of cytomegalovirus exposure and HLA in healthy donors. Study results and limitations: Investigators reported approximately 170 TCR beta chains as tied to cytomegalovirus. As immune exposure information, only CMV serostatus was available.

Researchers ran the PCR with 60 Vbeta and 13 Jbeta primers. This table comes from immunoSEQ multiplex PCR, and its TCRdb copy is limited to in-frame clones, with some not included. The sample lists about 42,000 clones; roughly 47% were seen once. Comment on this clone: Its antigen remains unidentified.

CDR1 and CDR2 from the germline V gene are SGHAT and FQNNGV. This CDR3 spans 14 amino acids. V was pared by 2 bases and J by 8 bases, with 8 bases of the junction left unmatched. The V gene is TRBV11-2, the J gene TRBJ1-2, with 7 positions matching TRBD1. The sequencing input was PBMCs. The origin of this receptor is a human donor in good health. CDR3 loop: CASSLISEGAGYTF. Here the CDR3 DNA reads TGTGCCAGCAGCTTAATATCAGAGGGGGCGGGCTACACCTTC.